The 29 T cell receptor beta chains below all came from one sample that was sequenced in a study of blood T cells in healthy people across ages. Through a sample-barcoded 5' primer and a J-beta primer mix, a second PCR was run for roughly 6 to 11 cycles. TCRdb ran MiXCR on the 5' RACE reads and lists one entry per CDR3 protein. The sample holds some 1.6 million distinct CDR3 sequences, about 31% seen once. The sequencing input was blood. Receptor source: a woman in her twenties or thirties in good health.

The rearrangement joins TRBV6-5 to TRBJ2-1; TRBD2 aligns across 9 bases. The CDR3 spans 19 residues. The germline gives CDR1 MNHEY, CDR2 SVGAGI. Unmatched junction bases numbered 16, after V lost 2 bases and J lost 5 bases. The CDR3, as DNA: TGTGCCAGCAGTTACCGGGGGACGATAGCGGGGGTATTAAACAATGAGCAGTTCTTC. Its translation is CASSYRGTIAGVLNNEQFF.

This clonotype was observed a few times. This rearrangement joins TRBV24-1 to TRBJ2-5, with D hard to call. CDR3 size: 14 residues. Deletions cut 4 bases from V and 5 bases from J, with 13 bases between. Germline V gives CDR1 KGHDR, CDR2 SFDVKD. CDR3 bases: TGTGCCACCAGTGACTCGGTGAATGAGGAGACCCAGTACTTC. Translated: CATSDSVNEETQYF.

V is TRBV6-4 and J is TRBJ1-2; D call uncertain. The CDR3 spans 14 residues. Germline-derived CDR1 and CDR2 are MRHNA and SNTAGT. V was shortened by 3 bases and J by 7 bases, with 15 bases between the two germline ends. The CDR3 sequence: CASSESGVASGYTF. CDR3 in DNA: TGTGCCAGCAGTGAATCTGGGGTAGCTAGTGGCTACACCTTC.

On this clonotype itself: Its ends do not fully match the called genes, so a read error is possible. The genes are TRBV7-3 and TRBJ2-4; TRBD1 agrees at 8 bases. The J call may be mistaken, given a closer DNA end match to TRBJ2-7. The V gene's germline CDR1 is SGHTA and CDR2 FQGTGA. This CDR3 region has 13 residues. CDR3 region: CAGSPGQGYEQYF. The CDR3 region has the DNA TGTGCCGGCAGCCCCGGACAGGGATACGAGCAGTACTTC.

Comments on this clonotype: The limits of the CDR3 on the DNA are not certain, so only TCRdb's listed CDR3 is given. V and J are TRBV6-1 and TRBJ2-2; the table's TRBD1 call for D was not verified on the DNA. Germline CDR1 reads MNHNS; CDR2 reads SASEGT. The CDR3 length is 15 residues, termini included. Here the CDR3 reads CASSVGTGATGELFF.

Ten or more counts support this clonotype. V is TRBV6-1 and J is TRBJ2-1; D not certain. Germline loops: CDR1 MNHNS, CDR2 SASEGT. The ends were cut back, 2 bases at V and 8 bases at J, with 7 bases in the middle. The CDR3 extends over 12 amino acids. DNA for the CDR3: TGTGCCAGCAGTGAATTTGTCGATGAGCAGTTCTTC. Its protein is CASSEFVDEQFF.

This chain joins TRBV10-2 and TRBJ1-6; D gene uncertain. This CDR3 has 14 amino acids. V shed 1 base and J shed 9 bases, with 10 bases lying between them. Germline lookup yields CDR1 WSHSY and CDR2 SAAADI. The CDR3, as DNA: TGCGCCAGCAGTGAGTTCGATGGCAGTTCACCCCTCCACTTT. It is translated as CASSEFDGSSPLHF.

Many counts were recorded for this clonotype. The CDR3 DNA reads TGCAGTGCTGCCCGCCGGGACTACTACTACGAGCAGTACTTC. This encodes CSAARRDYYYEQYF. J is TRBJ2-7 and V is TRBV20-1, with 7 bases lining up with TRBD2. Trimming took 5 bases from V and 3 from J; bases not matched to a gene: 10. The CDR3 consists of 14 residues. Germline assignment: CDR1 DFQATT and CDR2 SNEGSKA (reference sequence).

The CDR3 reads CASSLLSTGVNEQFF. CDR3 bases: TGTGCCAGCAGCTTACTTTCCACAGGGGTAAATGAGCAGTTCTTC. J is TRBJ2-1 and V is TRBV7-3, with 7 bases matching TRBD1. Germline V gene data show CDR1 as SGHTA and CDR2 as FQGTGA. The CDR3 runs 15 residues. Trimming at V came to 2 bases and at J to 7 bases, leaving 8 bases not matched to a gene.

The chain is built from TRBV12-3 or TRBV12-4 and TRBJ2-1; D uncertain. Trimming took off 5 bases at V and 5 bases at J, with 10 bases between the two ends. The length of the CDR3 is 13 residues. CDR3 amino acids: CASSPPNNNEQFF. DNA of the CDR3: TGTGCCAGCAGTCCCCCTAATAACAATGAGCAGTTCTTC.

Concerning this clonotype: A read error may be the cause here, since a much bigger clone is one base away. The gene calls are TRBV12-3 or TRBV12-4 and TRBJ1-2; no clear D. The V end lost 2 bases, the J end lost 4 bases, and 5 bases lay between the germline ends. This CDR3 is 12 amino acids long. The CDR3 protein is CASSLFSYGYTF. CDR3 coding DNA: TGTGCCAGCAGTTTATTCAGCTATGGCTACACCTTC.

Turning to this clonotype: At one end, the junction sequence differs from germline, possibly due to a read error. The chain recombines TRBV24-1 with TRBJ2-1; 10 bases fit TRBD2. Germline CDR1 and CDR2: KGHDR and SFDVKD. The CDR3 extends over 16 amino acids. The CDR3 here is CATSDSGTSDLNGQFF. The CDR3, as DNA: TGTGCCACCAGTGATTCCGGGACTAGCGACCTGAATGGGCAGTTCTTC.

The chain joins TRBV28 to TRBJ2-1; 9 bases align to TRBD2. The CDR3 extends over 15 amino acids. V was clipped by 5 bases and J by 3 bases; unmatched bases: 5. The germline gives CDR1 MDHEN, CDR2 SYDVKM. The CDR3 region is CASSRSSGNYNEQFF. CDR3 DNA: TGTGCCAGCAGTCGATCTAGCGGGAACTACAATGAGCAGTTCTTC. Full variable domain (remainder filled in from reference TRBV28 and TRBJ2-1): DVKVTQSSRYLVKRTGEKVFLECVQDMDHENMFWYRQDPGLGLRLIYFSYDVKMKEKGDIPEGYSVSREKKERFSLILESASTNQTSMYLCASSRSSGNYNEQFFGPGTRLTVL.

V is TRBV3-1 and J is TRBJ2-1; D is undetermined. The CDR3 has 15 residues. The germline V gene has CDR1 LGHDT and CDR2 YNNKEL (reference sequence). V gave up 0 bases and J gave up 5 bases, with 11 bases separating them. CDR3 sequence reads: CASSQERLLNNEQFF. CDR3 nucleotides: TGTGCCAGCAGCCAAGAGCGGCTACTAAACAATGAGCAGTTCTTC.

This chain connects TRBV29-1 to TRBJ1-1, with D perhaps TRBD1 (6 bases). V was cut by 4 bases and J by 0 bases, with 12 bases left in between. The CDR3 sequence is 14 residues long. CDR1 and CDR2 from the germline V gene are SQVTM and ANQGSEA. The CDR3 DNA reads TGCAGCGTTGCACAGGGTTTCATGAACACTGAAGCTTTCTTT. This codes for CSVAQGFMNTEAFF.

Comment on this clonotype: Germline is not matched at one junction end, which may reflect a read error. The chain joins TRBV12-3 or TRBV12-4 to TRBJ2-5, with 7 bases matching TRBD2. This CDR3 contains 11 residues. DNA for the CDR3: TGTGCCAGCAGTTTGCGGGAGATCCAGTACTTC. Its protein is CASSLREIQYF.

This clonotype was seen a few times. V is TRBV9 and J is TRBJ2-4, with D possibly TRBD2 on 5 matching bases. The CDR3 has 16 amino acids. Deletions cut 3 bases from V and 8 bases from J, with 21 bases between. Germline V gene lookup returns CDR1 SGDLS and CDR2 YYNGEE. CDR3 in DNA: TGTGCCAGCAGCGAGGAGGTTGGGTCTATCGGGGACATTCAGTACTTC. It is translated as CASSEEVGSIGDIQYF.

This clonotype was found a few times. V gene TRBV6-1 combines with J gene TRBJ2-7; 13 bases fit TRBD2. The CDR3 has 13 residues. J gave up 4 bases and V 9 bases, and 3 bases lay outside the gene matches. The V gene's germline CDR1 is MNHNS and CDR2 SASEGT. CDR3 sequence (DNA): TGTGCCAGTACTAGCGGGGGGGAGTACGAGCAGTACTTC. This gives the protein CASTSGGEYEQYF.

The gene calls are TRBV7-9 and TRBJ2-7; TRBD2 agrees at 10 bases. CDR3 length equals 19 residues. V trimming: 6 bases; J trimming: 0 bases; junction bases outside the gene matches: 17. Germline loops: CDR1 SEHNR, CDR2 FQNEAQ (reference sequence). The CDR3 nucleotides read TGTGCCAGCAGACCTGGGGGACTAGCGCGACCACAGAGCTCCTACGAGCAGTACTTC. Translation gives CASRPGGLARPQSSYEQYF.

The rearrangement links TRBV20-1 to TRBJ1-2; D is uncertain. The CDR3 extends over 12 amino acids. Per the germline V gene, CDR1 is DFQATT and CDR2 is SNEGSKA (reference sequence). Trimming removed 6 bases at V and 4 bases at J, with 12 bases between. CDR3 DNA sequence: TGCAGTGCGCGGACGGCAGCCTATGGCTACACCTTC. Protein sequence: CSARTAAYGYTF.

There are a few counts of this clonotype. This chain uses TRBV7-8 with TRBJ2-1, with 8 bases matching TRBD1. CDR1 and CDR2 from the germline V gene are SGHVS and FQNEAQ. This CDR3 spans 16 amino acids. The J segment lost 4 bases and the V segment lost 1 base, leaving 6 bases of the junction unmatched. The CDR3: CASSLGQGLSYNEQFF. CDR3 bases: TGTGCCAGCAGCTTAGGACAGGGGTTATCATACAATGAGCAGTTCTTC. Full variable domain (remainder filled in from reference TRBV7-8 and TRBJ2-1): GAGVSQSPRYKVAKRGQDVALRCDPISGHVSLFWYQQALGQGPEFLTYFQNEAQLDKSGLPSDRFFAERPEGSVSTLKIQRTQQEDSAVYLCASSLGQGLSYNEQFFGPGTRLTVL.

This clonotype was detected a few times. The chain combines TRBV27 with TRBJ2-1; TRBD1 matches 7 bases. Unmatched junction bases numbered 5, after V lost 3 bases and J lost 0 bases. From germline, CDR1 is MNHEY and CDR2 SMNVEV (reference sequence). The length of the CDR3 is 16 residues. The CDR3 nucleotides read TGTGCCAGCAGTTTGTTGGGACAGAGCTCCTACAATGAGCAGTTCTTC. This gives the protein CASSLLGQSSYNEQFF.

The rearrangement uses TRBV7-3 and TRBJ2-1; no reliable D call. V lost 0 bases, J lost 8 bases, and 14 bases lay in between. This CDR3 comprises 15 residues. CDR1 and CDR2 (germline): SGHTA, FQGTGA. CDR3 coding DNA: TGTGCCAGCAGCTTAACGGCGGAAGCAGCCCATGAGCAGTTCTTC. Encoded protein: CASSLTAEAAHEQFF.

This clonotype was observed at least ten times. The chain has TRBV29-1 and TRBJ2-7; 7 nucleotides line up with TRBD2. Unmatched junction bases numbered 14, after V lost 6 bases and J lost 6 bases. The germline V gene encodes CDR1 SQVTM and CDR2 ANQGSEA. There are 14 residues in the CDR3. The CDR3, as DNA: TGCAGCGTCGCCGGGGGAGGGACCGCGGGCGAGCAGTACTTC. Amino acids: CSVAGGGTAGEQYF.

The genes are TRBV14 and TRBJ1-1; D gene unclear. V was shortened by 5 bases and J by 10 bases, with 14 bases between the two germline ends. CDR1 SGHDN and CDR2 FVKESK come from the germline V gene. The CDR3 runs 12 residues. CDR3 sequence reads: CASSTSSPVAFF. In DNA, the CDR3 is TGTGCCAGCAGCACAAGCTCGCCCGTAGCTTTCTTT.

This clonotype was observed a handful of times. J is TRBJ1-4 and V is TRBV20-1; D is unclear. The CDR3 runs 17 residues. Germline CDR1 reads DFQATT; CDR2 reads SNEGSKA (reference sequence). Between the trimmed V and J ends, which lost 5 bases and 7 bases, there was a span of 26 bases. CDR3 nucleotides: TGCAGTGCTGGGGAACAGTTCTCCGAGGGAGAAGGTGAAAAACTGTTTTTT. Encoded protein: CSAGEQFSEGEGEKLFF.

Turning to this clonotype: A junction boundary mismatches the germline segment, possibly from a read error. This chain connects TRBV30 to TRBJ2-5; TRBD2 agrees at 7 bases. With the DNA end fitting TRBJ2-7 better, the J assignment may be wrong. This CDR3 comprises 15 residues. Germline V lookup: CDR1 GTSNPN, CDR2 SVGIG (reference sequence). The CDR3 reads CARSVRISGLYEQYF. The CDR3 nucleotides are TGTGCCCGGAGTGTACGGATTAGCGGGTTGTACGAGCAGTACTTC.

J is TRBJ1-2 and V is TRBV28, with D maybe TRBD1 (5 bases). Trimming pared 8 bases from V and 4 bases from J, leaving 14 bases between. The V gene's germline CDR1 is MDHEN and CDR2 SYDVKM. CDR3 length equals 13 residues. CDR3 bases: TGTGCCAGCCACGGAGGGGTTCGCTATGGCTACACCTTC. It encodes CASHGGVRYGYTF.

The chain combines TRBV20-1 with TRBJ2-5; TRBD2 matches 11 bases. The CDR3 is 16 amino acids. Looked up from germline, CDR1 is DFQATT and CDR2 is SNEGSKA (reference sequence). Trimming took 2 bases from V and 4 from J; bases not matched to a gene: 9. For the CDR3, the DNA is TGCAGTGCTAGACCGGCTAGCGGGGGGCCGGGAGAGACCCAGTACTTC. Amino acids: CSARPASGGPGETQYF.